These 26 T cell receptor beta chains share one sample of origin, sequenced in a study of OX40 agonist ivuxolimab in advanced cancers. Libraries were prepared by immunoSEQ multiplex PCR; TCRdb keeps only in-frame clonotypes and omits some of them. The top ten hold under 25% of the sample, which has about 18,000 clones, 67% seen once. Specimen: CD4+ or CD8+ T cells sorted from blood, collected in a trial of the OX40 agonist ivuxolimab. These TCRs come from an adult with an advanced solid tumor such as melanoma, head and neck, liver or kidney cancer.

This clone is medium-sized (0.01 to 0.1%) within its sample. CDR3 loop: CASSSGQGRNQPQHF. CDR3 DNA sequence: TGTGCCAGCAGCTCGGGACAGGGCCGCAATCAGCCCCAGCATTTT. This rearrangement joins TRBV7-9 to TRBJ1-5; 9 bases fit TRBD1. J was trimmed by 2 bases and V by 4 bases; bases with no gene match: 3. CDR1 SEHNR and CDR2 FQNEAQ come from the germline V gene (reference sequence). CDR3 length equals 15 residues.

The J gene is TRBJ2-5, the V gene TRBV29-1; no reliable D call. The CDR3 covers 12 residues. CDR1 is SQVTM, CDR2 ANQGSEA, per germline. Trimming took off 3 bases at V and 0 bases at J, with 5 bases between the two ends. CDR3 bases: TGCAGCGTTGACGACGACCAAGAGACCCAGTACTTC. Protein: CSVDDDQETQYF.

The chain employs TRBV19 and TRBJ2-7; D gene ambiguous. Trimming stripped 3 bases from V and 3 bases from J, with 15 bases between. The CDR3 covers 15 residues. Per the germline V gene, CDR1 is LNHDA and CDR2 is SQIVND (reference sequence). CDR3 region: CASSMFLHVGYEQYF. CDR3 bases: TGTGCCAGTAGTATGTTCCTCCATGTAGGCTACGAGCAGTACTTC.

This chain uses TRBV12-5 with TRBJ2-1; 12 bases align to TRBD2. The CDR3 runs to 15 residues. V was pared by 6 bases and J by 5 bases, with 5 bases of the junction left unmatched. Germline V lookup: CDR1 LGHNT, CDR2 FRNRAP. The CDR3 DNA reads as TGTGCTAGTGGCGTACTAGCGGGGGGAAACAATGAGCAGTTCTTC. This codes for CASGVLAGGNNEQFF.

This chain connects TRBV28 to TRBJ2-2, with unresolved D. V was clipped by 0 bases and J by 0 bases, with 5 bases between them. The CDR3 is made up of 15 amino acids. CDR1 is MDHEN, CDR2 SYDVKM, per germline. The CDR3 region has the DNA TGTGCCAGCAGTTTATGGGGATCGAACACCGGGGAGCTGTTTTTT. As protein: CASSLWGSNTGELFF.

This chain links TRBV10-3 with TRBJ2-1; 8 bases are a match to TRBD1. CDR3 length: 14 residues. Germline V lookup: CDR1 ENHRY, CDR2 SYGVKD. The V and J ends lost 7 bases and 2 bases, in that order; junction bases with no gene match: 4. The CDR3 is CAIKGQDAYNEQFF. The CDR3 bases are TGTGCCATCAAGGGACAGGACGCCTACAATGAGCAGTTCTTC.

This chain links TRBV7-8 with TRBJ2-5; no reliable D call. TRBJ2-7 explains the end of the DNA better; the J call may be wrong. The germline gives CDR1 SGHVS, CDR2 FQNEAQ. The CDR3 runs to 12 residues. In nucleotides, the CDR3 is TGTGCCAGCAGCCTCGACCCCCACGAGCAGTACTTC. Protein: CASSLDPHEQYF.

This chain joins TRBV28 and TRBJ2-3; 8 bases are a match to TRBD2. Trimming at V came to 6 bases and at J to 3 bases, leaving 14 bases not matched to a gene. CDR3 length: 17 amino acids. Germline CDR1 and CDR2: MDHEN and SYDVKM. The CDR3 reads CASRYGAAGGWTDTQYF. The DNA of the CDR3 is TGTGCCAGCAGGTACGGCGCCGCGGGAGGATGGACAGATACGCAGTATTTT.

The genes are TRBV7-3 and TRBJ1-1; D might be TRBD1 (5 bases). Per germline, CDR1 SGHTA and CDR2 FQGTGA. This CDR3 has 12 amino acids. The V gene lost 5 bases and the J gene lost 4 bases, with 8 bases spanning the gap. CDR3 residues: CASSPGGTEAFF. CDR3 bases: TGTGCCAGCAGCCCGGGGGGCACTGAAGCTTTCTTT.

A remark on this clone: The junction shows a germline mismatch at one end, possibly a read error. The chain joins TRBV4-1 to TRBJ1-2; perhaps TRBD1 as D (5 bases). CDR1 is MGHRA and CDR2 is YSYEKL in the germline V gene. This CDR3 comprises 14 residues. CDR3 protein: CASSPTTEIHGYTF. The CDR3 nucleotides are TGTGCCAGCAGCCCAACGACAGAAATACATGGCTACACCTTC.

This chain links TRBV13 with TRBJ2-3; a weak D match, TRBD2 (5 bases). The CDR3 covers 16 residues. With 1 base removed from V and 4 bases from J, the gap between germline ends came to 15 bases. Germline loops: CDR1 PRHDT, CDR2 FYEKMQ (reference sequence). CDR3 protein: CASSLESSLGPDTQYF. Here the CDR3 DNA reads TGTGCCAGCAGCTTAGAATCTAGCCTGGGCCCAGATACGCAGTATTTT.

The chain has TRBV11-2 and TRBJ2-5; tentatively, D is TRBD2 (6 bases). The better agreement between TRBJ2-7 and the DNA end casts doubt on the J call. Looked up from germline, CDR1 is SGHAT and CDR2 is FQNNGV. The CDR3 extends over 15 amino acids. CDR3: CASSRSVGGGDEQYF. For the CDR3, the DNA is TGTGCCAGCAGCCGATCCGTGGGGGGAGGCGACGAGCAGTACTTC.

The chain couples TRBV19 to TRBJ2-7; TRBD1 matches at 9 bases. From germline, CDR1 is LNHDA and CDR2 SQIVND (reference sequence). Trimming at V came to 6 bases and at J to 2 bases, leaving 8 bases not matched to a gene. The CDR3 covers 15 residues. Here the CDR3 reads CASREGTGPTYEQYF. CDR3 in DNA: TGTGCCAGTAGAGAGGGGACAGGGCCCACCTACGAGCAGTACTTC.

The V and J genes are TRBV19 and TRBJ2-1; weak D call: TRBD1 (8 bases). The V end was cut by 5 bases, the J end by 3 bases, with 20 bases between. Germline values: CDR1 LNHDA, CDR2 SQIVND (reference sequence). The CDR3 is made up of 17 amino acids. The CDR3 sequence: CASSPHRGGYDYNEQFF. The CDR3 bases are TGTGCCAGTAGTCCGCACAGGGGGGGGTACGACTACAATGAGCAGTTCTTC.

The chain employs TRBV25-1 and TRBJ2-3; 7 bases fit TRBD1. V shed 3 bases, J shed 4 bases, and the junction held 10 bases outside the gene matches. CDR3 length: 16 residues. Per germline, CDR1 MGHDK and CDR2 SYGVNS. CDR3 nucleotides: TGTGCCAGCAGTGATCTAGTCAGGGGGTGGGCAGATACGCAGTATTTT. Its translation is CASSDLVRGWADTQYF.

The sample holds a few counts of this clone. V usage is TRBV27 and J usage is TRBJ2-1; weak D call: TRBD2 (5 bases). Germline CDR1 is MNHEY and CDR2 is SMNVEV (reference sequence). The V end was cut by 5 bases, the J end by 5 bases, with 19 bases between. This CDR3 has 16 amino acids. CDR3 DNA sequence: TGTGCCAGCAGTCCCAGGATAGCGAGGTCGCACAATGAGCAGTTCTTC. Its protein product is CASSPRIARSHNEQFF.

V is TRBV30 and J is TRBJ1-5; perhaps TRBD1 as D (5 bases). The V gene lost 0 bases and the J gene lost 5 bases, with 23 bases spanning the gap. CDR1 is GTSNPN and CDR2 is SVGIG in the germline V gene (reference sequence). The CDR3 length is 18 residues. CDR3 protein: CAWSVRVGTHQSYQPQHF. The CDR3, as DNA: TGTGCCTGGAGTGTACGCGTAGGGACTCACCAATCCTATCAGCCCCAGCATTTT.

CDR3 bases: TGTGCCAGCAGCCAGGAGGTGGGGGGCCACGAGCAGTACTTC. It encodes CASSQEVGGHEQYF. This rearrangement joins TRBV4-2 to TRBJ2-7; TRBD1 or TRBD2 may be the D gene (6 bases each). Germline V CDR1 and CDR2: LGHNA, YNFKEQ. The ends were cut back, 3 bases at V and 5 bases at J, with 14 bases in the middle. This CDR3 is built from 14 residues.

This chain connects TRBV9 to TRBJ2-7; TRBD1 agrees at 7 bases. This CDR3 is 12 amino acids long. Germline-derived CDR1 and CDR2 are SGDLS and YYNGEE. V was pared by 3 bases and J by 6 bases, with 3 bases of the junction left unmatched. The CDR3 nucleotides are TGTGCCAGCAGCGGACAGGGTGTCGAGCAGTACTTC. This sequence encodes CASSGQGVEQYF.

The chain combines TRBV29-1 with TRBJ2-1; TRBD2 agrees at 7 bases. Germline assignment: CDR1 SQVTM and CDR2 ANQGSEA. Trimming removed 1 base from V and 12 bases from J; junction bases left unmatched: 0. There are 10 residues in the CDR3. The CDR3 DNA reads TGCAGCGTTGAAGCGGGAGGGCAGTTCTTC. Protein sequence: CSVEAGGQFF.

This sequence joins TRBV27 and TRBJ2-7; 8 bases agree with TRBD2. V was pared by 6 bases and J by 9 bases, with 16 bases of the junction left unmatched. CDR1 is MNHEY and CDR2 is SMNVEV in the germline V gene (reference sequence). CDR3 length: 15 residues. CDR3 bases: TGTGCCAGCAGGCTAGACAGTAGCGGGATCTCCGGGCAGTACTTC. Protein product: CASRLDSSGISGQYF.

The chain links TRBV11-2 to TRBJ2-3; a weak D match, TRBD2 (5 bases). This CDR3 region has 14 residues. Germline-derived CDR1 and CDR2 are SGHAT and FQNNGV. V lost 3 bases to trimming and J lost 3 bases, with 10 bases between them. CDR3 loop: CASSLRPGTDTQYF. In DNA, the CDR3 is TGTGCCAGCAGCTTGAGACCGGGAACAGATACGCAGTATTTT.

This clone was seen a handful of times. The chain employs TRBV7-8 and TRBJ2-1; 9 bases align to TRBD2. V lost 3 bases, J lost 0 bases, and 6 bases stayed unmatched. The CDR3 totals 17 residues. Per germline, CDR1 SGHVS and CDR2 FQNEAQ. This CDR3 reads CASSLPLAGRSYNEQFF. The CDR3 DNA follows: TGTGCCAGCAGCTTGCCCCTAGCGGGACGCTCCTACAATGAGCAGTTCTTC. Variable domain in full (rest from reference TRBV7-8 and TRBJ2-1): GAGVSQSPRYKVAKRGQDVALRCDPISGHVSLFWYQQALGQGPEFLTYFQNEAQLDKSGLPSDRFFAERPEGSVSTLKIQRTQQEDSAVYLCASSLPLAGRSYNEQFFGPGTRLTVL.

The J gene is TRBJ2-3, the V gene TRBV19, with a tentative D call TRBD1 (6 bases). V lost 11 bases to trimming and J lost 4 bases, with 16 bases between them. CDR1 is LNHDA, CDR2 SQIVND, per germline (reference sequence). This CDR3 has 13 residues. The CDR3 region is CAAAGRGADTQYF. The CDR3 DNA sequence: TGTGCCGCCGCGGGCAGGGGAGCAGATACGCAGTATTTT.

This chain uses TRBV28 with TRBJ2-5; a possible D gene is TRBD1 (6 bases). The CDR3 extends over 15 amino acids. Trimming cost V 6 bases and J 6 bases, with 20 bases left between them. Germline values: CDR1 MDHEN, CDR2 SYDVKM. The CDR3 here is CASRRDTARTKTQYF. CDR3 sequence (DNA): TGTGCCAGCAGAAGGGACACCGCAAGGACCAAGACCCAGTACTTC.

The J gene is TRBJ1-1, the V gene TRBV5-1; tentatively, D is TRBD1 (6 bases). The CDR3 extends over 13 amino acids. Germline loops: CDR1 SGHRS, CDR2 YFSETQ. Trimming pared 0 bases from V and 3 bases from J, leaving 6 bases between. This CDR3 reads CASSLDRDTEAFF. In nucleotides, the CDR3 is TGCGCCAGCAGCTTGGACAGGGACACTGAAGCTTTCTTT.